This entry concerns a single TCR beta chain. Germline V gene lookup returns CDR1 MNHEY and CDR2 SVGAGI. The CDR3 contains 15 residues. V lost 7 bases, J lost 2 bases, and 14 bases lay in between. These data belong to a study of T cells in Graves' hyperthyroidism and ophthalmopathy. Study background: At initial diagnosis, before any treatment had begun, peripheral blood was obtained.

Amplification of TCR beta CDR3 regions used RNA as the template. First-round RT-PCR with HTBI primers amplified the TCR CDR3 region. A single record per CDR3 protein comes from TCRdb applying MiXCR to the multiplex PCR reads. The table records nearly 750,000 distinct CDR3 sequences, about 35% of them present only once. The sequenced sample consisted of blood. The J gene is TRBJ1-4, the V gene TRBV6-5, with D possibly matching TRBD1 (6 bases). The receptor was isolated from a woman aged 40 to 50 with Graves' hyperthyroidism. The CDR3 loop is CASTSGGATNEKLFF. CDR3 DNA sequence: TGTGCCAGCACCTCTGGGGGGGCCACTAATGAAAAACTGTTTTTT.